The source of this T cell receptor (beta chain) is a study of shared clonotypes between healthy human individuals. Study outcomes and limitations: Compared with memory subsets, naive subsets generally had larger estimated richness.

Data came from immunoSEQ multiplex PCR; TCRdb stores just in-frame clones and leaves some out. The sample has nearly 1 million clones, around three quarters seen once. In the case of this clone: The antigen is not known. At the DNA level, this CDR3 is encoded by other sequences in the same sample as well.

The origin of this receptor is a man in his late teens or twenties in good health. Sequenced material: memory CD4+ T cells sorted from blood. The sample's subset: CD45RA-negative fraction.

CDR3 sequence (DNA): TGTGCCAGCAGCTCCGGACTAGCGGGAACCTACGAGCAGTACTTC. Encoded protein: CASSSGLAGTYEQYF. The chain is built from TRBV7-2 and TRBJ2-7; 12 bases align to TRBD2. CDR3 length equals 15 residues. Germline V gives CDR1 SGHTA, CDR2 FQGNSA. Germline trimming cut 4 bases from V and 2 bases from J; bases unmatched to any gene: 3.